A selection of T cell receptor beta chains follows, all from one sample in a study of blood T cell repertoires in COVID-19. The protocol was immunoSEQ multiplex PCR, while the TCRdb copy is restricted to in-frame clones and leaves out a portion. The top ten hold about 1.2% of the sample, which has approximately 220,000 clones, 70% to 90% seen once. Sequences were obtained from PBMCs or T cells enriched from blood (not recorded which). Source of these receptors: a young man who had recovered from COVID-19. Both conserved end residues are part of each CDR3. The D gene is left open where the match is weak. Clone size is shown for a subset of rows, as once, few, many or a class of expanded clone.

.	TRBV3-1/TRBV3-2	TRBJ2-2	TRBD2	TGTGCCAGCAGCCAAGAGGGCGAGGGACTAGCGGGGGGGCCCGGCGGGGAGCTGTTTTTT	CASSQEGEGLAGGPGGELFF
.	TRBV5-5	TRBJ2-7	TRBD1	TGTGCCAGCAGCACCGGGACAGGGTCTTGGGAGCAGTACTTC	CASSTGTGSWEQYF
.	TRBV9	TRBJ2-5	TRBD2	TGTGCCAGCAGCGAGGGGAAACTAGCGGACCAAGAGACCCAGTACTTC	CASSEGKLADQETQYF
.	TRBV6-5	TRBJ1-6	.	TGTGCCAGCACCCCCTCGGGTTCACCCCTCCACTTT	CASTPSGSPLHF
.	TRBV28	TRBJ2-1	.	TGTGCCAGCAGCTCGGTCCCCAATGAGCAGTTCTTC	CASSSVPNEQFF
.	TRBV5-6	TRBJ1-6	.	TGTGCCAGCAACCGGGGGGGAATTTGGACACCCCTCCACTTT	CASNRGGIWTPLHF
.	TRBV3-1/TRBV3-2	TRBJ2-1	TRBD2	TGTGCCAGCAGCCCGATGGGACTAGCGGGGGGGATCGAGCAGTTCTTC	CASSPMGLAGGIEQFF
once	TRBV15	TRBJ2-7	TRBD1	TGTGCCACCAGCCGCTATCCGGGACAGGGCTCTTACGAGCAGTACTTC	CATSRYPGQGSYEQYF
.	TRBV29-1	TRBJ2-7	TRBD2	TGCAGCGTTGAGGGTAGCGGGAGCGAGCAGTACTTC	CSVEGSGSEQYF
.	TRBV24-1	TRBJ1-2	.	TGTGCCACCAGTGATTTCGCAGTTAACTATGGCTACACCTTC	CATSDFAVNYGYTF
.	TRBV21-1	TRBJ2-7	.	TGTGCCAGCAGCTACCCGGACAGTTACGAGCAGTACTTC	CASSYPDSYEQYF
once	TRBV12-1	TRBJ2-1	.	TGTGCCAGCAGCTTTGTTGCGTTCTTCTACAATGAGCAGTTCTTC	CASSFVAFFYNEQFF
.	TRBV4-2	TRBJ1-6	TRBD1	TGTGCCAGCAGCCAAGGGAGGACAGGGGGGAATTCACCCCTCCACTTT	CASSQGRTGGNSPLHF
once	TRBV24-1	TRBJ2-4	TRBD1	TGTGCCACCAGTGATTTGAGGGACAGGGATATGTACTTC	CATSDLRDRDMYF
.	TRBV10-3	TRBJ1-2	.	TGTGCCATCAGTGAGTCGGGGGAGCGGGGCTATGGCTACACCTTC	CAISESGERGYGYTF
.	TRBV30	TRBJ1-6	.	TGTGCCTGGAGTGGAGGTGGGGGGTCGGGAAATAATTCACCCCTCCACTTT	CAWSGGGGSGNNSPLHF
.	TRBV5-4	TRBJ1-3	.	TGTGCCAGCAGCCTTGGATCCGGGGTGAGGGGAAACACCATATATTTT	CASSLGSGVRGNTIYF
few	TRBV11-2	TRBJ1-2	.	TGTGCCAGCAGCTTAGGACAGCTCTATGGCTACACCTTC	CASSLGQLYGYTF
.	TRBV15	TRBJ2-6	.	TGTGCCACCAGCAGTGTCGGGGCTGGGGCCAACGTCCTGACTTTC	CATSSVGAGANVLTF
once	TRBV7-2	TRBJ2-3	TRBD2	TGTGCCAGCAGCTTAGGTGTTCGGGGGGGCTTGAGAGATACGCAGTATTTT	CASSLGVRGGLRDTQYF
.	TRBV7-9	TRBJ1-2	TRBD1	TGTGCCAGCAGCTTCGTTGAGGGGGCTCATGGCTACACCTTC	CASSFVEGAHGYTF
few	TRBV5-5	TRBJ2-1	TRBD1	TGTGCCAGCAGCTCCATGGGACAGGTGTATGGTGAGCAGTTCTTC	CASSSMGQVYGEQFF
.	TRBV24-1	TRBJ1-5	TRBD1	TGTGCCACCAGTGGGGGACAGGGATCGGTTAGCAATCAGCCCCAGCATTTT	CATSGGQGSVSNQPQHF
.	TRBV30	TRBJ1-6	.	TGTGCCTGGAGTGTACAGGGCGGGCCTAATTCACCCCTCCACTTT	CAWSVQGGPNSPLHF
.	TRBV5-1	TRBJ2-7	.	TGCGCCAGCAGCTCCCAGACAGCTCCCCCCTACGAGCAGTACTTC	CASSSQTAPPYEQYF
.	TRBV3-1/TRBV3-2	TRBJ1-5	.	TGTGCCAGCAGCCCTAAGTCAGGGGGCAATCAGCCCCAGCATTTT	CASSPKSGGNQPQHF
.	TRBV6-2/TRBV6-3	TRBJ2-1	TRBD2	TGTGCCAGCAGTAATGGACTAGCGGGCTTCTTC	CASSNGLAGFF
.	TRBV12-3/TRBV12-4	TRBJ1-1	.	TGTGCCAGCGCCAGGAACACTGAAGCTTTCTTT	CASARNTEAFF
once	TRBV19	TRBJ2-2	TRBD2	TGTGCCAGTAGTGGACTAGCGGGAGTAAGTAGCGGGGAGCTGTTTTTT	CASSGLAGVSSGELFF
.	TRBV19	TRBJ2-1	TRBD2	TGTGCCAGTACGGGGGGTAGCGGGAGAGTCTACAATGAGCAGTTCTTC	CASTGGSGRVYNEQFF
once	TRBV6-4	TRBJ1-1	.	TGTGCCAGCAGTGACGGGAGGGAGAACACTGAAGCTTTCTTT	CASSDGRENTEAFF
.	TRBV28	TRBJ2-7	TRBD2	TGTGCCAGCAGTCTGTGGGCGGGAGGGAACTACGAGCAGTACTTC	CASSLWAGGNYEQYF